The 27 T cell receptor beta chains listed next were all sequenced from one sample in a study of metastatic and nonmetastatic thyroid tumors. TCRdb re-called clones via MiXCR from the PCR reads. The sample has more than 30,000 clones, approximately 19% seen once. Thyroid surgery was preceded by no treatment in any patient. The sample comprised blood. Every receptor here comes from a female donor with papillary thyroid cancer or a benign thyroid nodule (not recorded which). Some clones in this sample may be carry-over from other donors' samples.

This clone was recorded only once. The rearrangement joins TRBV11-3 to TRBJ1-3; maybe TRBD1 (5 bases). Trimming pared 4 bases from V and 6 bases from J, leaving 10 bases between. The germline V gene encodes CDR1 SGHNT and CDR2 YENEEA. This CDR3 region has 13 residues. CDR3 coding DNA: TGTGCCAGCAGCTCCTGGGGGGTAAACACCATATATTTT. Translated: CASSSWGVNTIYF. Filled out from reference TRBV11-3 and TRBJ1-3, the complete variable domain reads EAGVVQSPRYKIIEKKQPVAFWCNPISGHNTLYWYLQNLGQGPELLIRYENEEAVDDSQLPKDRFSAERLKGVDSTLKIQPAELGDSAVYLCASSSWGVNTIYFGEGSWLTVV.

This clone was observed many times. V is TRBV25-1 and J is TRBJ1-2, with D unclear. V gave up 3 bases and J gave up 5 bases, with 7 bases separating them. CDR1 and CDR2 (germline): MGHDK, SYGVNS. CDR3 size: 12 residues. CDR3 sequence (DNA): TGTGCCAGCAGTGAGTTCAGTTATGGCTACACCTTC. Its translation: CASSEFSYGYTF.

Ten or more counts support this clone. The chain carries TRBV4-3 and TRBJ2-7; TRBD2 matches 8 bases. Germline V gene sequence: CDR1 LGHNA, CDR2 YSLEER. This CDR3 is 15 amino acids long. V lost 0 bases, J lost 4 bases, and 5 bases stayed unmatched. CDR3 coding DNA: TGCGCCAGCAGCCAAGACCGGGGGGGCATATACGAGCAGTACTTC. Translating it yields CASSQDRGGIYEQYF.

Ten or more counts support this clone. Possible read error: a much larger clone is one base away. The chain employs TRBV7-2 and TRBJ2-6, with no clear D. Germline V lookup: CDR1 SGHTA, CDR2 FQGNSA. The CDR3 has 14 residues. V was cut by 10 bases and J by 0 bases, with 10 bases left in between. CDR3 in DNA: TGTGCCAACACTTTTTACTCTGGGGCCAACGTCCTGACTTTC. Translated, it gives CANTFYSGANVLTF.

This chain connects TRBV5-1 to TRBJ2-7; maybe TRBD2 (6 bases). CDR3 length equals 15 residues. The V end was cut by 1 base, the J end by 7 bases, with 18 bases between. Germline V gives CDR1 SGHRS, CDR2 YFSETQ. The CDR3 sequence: CASSLRGDGAGEQYF. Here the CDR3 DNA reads TGCGCCAGCAGCTTGCGTGGGGACGGCGCGGGGGAGCAGTACTTC. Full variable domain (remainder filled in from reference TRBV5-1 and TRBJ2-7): KAGVTQTPRYLIKTRGQQVTLSCSPISGHRSVSWYQQTPGQGLQFLFEYFSETQRNKGNFPGRFSGRQFSNSRSEMNVSTLELGDSALYLCASSLRGDGAGEQYFGPGTRLTVT.

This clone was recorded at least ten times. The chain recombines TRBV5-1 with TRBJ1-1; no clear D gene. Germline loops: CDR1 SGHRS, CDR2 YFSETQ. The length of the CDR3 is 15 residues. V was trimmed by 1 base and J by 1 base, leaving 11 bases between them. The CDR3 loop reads CASSLIPEPNTEAFF. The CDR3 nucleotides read TGCGCCAGCAGCTTGATTCCGGAACCGAACACTGAAGCTTTCTTT. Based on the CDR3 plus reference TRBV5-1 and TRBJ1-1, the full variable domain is KAGVTQTPRYLIKTRGQQVTLSCSPISGHRSVSWYQQTPGQGLQFLFEYFSETQRNKGNFPGRFSGRQFSNSRSEMNVSTLELGDSALYLCASSLIPEPNTEAFFGQGTRLTVV.

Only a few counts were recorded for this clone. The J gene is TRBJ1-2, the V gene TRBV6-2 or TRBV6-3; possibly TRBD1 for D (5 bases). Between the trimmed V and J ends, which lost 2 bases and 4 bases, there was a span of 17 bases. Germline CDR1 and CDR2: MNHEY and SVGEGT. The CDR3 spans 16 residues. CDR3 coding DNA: TGTGCCAGCAGTTACGGGGCCGAAAGACAGATCTATGGCTACACCTTC. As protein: CASSYGAERQIYGYTF.

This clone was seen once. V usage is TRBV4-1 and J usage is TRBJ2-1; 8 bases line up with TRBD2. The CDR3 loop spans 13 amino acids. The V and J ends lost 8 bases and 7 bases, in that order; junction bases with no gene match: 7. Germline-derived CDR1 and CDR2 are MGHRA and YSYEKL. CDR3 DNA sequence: TGCGCCAGCCATAGGACGGGGGGGAATGAGCAGTTCTTC. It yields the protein CASHRTGGNEQFF.

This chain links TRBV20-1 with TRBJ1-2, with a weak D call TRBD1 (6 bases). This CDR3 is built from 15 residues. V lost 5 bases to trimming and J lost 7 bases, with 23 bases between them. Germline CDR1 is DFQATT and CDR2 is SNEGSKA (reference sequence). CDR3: CSAPGPGGESIGYTF. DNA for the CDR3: TGCAGTGCTCCTGGACCGGGGGGCGAATCTATTGGCTACACCTTC.

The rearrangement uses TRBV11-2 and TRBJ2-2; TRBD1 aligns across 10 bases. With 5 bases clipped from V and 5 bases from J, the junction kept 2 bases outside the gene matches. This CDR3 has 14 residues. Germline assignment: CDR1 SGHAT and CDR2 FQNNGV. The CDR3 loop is CASSRGQGTGELFF. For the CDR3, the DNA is TGTGCCAGCAGCCGGGGACAGGGGACCGGGGAGCTGTTTTTT. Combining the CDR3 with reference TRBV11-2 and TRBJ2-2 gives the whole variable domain EAGVAQSPRYKIIEKRQSVAFWCNPISGHATLYWYQQILGQGPKLLIQFQNNGVVDDSQLPKDRFSAERLKGVDSTLKIQPAKLEDSAVYLCASSRGQGTGELFFGEGSRLTVL.

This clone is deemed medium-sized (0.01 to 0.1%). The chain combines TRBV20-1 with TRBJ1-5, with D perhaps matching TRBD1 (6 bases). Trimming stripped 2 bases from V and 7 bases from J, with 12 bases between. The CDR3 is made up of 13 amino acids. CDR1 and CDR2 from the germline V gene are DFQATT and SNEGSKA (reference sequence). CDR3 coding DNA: TGCAGTGCTAGAACGGGACAACGACAGCCCCAGCATTTT. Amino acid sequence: CSARTGQRQPQHF.

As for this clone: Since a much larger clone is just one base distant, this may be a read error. The CDR3: CAGLQGANEKLFF. CDR3 bases: TGTGCCGGCCTACAGGGAGCTAATGAAAAACTGTTTTTT. This chain uses TRBV5-8 with TRBJ1-4; a possible D gene is TRBD1 (6 bases). Trimming removed 10 bases from V and 3 bases from J, with 13 bases in between. CDR3 length: 13 residues. Germline V gene data show CDR1 as SGHTS and CDR2 as YDEGEE.

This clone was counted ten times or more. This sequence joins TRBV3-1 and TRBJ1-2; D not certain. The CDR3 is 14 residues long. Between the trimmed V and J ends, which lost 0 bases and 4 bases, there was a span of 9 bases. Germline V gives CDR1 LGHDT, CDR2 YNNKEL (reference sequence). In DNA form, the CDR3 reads TGTGCCAGCAGCCAAGATTGGGCGGCCTATGGCTACACCTTC. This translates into CASSQDWAAYGYTF.

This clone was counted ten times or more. The CDR3 DNA reads as TGTGCCAGCAGCTTGGGGGTTGGAAACACCATATATTTT. Translation: CASSLGVGNTIYF. The chain employs TRBV11-2 and TRBJ1-3; tentative D call: TRBD1 (5 bases). Germline V lookup: CDR1 SGHAT, CDR2 FQNNGV. The CDR3 contains 13 residues. V lost 3 bases and J lost 3, with 6 bases in between. Full variable domain (outside the CDR3, taken from reference TRBV11-2 and TRBJ1-3): EAGVAQSPRYKIIEKRQSVAFWCNPISGHATLYWYQQILGQGPKLLIQFQNNGVVDDSQLPKDRFSAERLKGVDSTLKIQPAKLEDSAVYLCASSLGVGNTIYFGEGSWLTVV.

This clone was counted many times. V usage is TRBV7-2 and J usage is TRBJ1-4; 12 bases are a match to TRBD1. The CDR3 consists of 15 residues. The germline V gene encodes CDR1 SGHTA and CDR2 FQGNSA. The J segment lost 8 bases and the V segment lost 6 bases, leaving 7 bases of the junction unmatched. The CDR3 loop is CASSNSGTGGEKLFF. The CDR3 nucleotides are TGTGCCAGCAGTAACTCCGGGACAGGGGGCGAAAAACTGTTTTTT.

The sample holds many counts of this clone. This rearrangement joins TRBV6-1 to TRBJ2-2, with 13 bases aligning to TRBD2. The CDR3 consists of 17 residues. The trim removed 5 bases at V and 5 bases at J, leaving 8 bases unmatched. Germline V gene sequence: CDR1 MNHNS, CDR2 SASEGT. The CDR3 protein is CASSFTGLAGKTGELFF. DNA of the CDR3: TGTGCCAGCAGTTTCACGGGACTAGCGGGAAAAACCGGGGAGCTGTTTTTT.

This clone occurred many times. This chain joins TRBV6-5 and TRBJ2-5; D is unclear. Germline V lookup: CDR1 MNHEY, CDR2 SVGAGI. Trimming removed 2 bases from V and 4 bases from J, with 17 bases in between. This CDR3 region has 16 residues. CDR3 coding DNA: TGTGCCAGCAGTTACGGCTTGGCGCACACGGGAGAGACCCAGTACTTC. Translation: CASSYGLAHTGETQYF.

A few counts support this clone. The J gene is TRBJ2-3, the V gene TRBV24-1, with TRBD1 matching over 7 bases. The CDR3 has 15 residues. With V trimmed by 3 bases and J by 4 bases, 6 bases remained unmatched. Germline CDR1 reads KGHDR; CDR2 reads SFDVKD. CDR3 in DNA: TGTGCCACCAGTGATCCCGGGACAGTGGCAGATACGCAGTATTTT. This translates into CATSDPGTVADTQYF.

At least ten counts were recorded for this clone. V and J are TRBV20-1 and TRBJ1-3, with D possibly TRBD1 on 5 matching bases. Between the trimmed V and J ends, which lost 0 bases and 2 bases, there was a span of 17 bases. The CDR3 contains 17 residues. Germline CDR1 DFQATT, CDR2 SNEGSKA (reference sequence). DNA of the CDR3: TGCAGTGCTAGAGATCCCCGCCCCCCGGGGCCTGGAAACACCATATATTTT. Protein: CSARDPRPPGPGNTIYF.

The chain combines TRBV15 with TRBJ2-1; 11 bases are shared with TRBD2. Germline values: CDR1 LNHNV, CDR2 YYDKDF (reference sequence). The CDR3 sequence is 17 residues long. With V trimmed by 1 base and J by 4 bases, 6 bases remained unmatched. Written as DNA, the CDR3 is TGTGCCACCAGCAGAGGCACTAGCGGGAGCGGGTACAATGAGCAGTTCTTC. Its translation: CATSRGTSGSGYNEQFF.

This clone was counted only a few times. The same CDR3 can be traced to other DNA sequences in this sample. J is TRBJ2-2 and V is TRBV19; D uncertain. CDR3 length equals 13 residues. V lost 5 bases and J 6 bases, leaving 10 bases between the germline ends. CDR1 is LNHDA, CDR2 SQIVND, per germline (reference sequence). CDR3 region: CASSVTRSGELFF. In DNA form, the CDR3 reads TGTGCCAGTAGTGTCACCCGGTCCGGGGAGCTGTTTTTT.

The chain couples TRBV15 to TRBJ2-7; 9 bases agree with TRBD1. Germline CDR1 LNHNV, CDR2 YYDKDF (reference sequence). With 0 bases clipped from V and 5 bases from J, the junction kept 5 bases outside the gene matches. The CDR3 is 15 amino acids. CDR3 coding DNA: TGTGCCACCAGCAGAGATAAGGGGACAGGGAACGAGCAGTACTTC. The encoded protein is CATSRDKGTGNEQYF.

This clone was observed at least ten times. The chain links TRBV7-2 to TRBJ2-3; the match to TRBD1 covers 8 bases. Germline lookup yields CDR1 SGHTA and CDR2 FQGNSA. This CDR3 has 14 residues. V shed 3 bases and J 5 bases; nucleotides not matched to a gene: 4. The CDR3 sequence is CASSFRGQGDTQYF. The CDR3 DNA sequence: TGTGCCAGCAGCTTCAGGGGGCAGGGAGATACGCAGTATTTT.

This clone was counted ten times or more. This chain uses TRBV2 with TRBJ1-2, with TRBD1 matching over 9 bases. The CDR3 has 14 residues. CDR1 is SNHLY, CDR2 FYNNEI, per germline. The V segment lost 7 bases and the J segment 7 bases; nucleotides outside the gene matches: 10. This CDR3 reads CASTFVMTGGGYTF. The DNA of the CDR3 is TGTGCCAGCACCTTCGTGATGACAGGGGGTGGCTACACCTTC. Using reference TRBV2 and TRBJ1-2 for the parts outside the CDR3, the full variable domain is EPEVTQTPSHQVTQMGQEVILRCVPISNHLYFYWYRQILGQKVEFLVSFYNNEISEKSEIFDDQFSVERPDGSNFTLKIRSTKLEDSAMYFCASTFVMTGGGYTFGSGTRLTVV.

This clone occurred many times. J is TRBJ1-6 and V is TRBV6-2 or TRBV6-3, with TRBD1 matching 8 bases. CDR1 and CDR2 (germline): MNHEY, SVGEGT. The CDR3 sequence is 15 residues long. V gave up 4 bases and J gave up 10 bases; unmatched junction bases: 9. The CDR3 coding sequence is TGTGCCAGCAGTTCCTCGGACAGGGAGAGCTCACCCCTCCACTTT. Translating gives CASSSSDRESSPLHF.

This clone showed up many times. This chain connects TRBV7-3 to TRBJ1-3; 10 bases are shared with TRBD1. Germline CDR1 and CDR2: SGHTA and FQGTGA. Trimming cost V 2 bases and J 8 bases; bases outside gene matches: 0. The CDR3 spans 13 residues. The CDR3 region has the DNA TGTGCCAGCAGCTTAGGACAGGGGGACACCATATATTTT. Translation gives CASSLGQGDTIYF.

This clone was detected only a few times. CDR3 region: CASVDRGRIGELFF. As DNA, the CDR3 is TGTGCCAGTGTGGACAGGGGAAGGATCGGGGAGCTGTTTTTT. The gene calls are TRBV19 and TRBJ2-2; TRBD1 matches at 9 bases. Germline V gene sequence: CDR1 LNHDA, CDR2 SQIVND (reference sequence). V gave up 8 bases and J gave up 7 bases; unmatched junction bases: 8. The CDR3 covers 14 residues.